A selection of T cell receptor beta chains follows, all from one sample in a study of patients and donors after allogeneic stem cell transplantation. MiXCR, applied by TCRdb to the RT-PCR reads, yields one record per CDR3 protein. The table lists approximately 160,000 distinct CDR3 sequences, around 30% of them singletons. Sequenced: blood, either unsorted or a sorted T cell fraction (not recorded which). The receptors were gathered from a human donor who was either an allogeneic HSCT recipient or a stem cell or donor lymphocyte infusion donor (not recorded which). It is not recorded whose cells these are; they may come from a transplant donor. Both conserved end residues are part of each CDR3. Each record gives: clone size, V gene, D gene, J gene, CDR3 protein, CDR3 DNA. D genes are given only for firm matches. Not every row has a clone size; where given, it reads once, few, many or a size class.

clone size: NA
V gene: TRBV28
D gene: NA
J gene: TRBJ1-2
CDR3 protein: CASSLSRVVYGYTF
CDR3 DNA: TGTGCCAGCAGTTTATCCCGGGTAGTCTATGGCTACACCTTC

clone size: few
V gene: TRBV28
D gene: NA
J gene: TRBJ2-7
CDR3 protein: CASSLVQRREQYF
CDR3 DNA: TGTGCCAGCAGTTTGGTCCAGCGAAGGGAGCAGTACTTC

clone size: NA
V gene: TRBV12-5
D gene: NA
J gene: TRBJ2-5
CDR3 protein: CASGFYTQGTQYF
CDR3 DNA: TGTGCTAGTGGTTTTTACACCCAGGGGACCCAGTACTTC

clone size: NA
V gene: TRBV20-1
D gene: TRBD2
J gene: TRBJ2-3
CDR3 protein: CSAMTSPDTQYF
CDR3 DNA: TGCAGTGCTATGACTAGCCCAGATACGCAGTATTTT

clone size: few
V gene: TRBV20-1
D gene: TRBD2
J gene: TRBJ2-1
CDR3 protein: CSAPRTSGTYNEQFF
CDR3 DNA: TGCAGTGCTCCCCGGACTAGCGGGACGTACAATGAGCAGTTCTTC

clone size: NA
V gene: TRBV27
D gene: NA
J gene: TRBJ2-7
CDR3 protein: CASSETRFWDDEQYF
CDR3 DNA: TGTGCCAGCAGTGAAACTAGATTCTGGGATGACGAGCAGTACTTC

clone size: NA
V gene: TRBV29-1
D gene: TRBD1
J gene: TRBJ2-7
CDR3 protein: CSVEVTGGSYEQYF
CDR3 DNA: TGCAGCGTTGAAGTTACAGGGGGGTCCTACGAGCAGTACTTC

clone size: NA
V gene: TRBV5-1
D gene: TRBD2
J gene: TRBJ2-2
CDR3 protein: CASSSRLAGDKTGELFF
CDR3 DNA: TGCGCCAGCAGCTCCCGACTAGCGGGAGATAAGACCGGGGAGCTGTTTTTT

clone size: few
V gene: TRBV5-1
D gene: NA
J gene: TRBJ2-5
CDR3 protein: CASTFQETQYF
CDR3 DNA: TGCGCCAGCACCTTCCAAGAGACCCAGTACTTC

clone size: few
V gene: TRBV29-1
D gene: NA
J gene: TRBJ2-1
CDR3 protein: CSVAGTPNEQFF
CDR3 DNA: TGCAGCGTAGCCGGGACCCCCAATGAGCAGTTCTTC

clone size: NA
V gene: TRBV5-1
D gene: NA
J gene: TRBJ2-1
CDR3 protein: CASSAVSGSYNEQFF
CDR3 DNA: TGCGCCAGCAGCGCCGTTAGCGGAAGCTACAATGAGCAGTTCTTC

clone size: NA
V gene: TRBV29-1
D gene: NA
J gene: TRBJ2-1
CDR3 protein: CSVFRHSNEQFF
CDR3 DNA: TGCAGCGTTTTTCGACACTCCAATGAGCAGTTCTTC

clone size: many
V gene: TRBV12-3/TRBV12-4
D gene: NA
J gene: TRBJ2-7
CDR3 protein: CASRSRQINEQYF
CDR3 DNA: TGTGCCAGCAGGTCGCGACAGATCAACGAGCAGTACTTC

clone size: NA
V gene: TRBV7-9
D gene: TRBD2
J gene: TRBJ2-1
CDR3 protein: CASSLDPSGRVNEQFF
CDR3 DNA: TGTGCCAGCAGCTTAGACCCTAGCGGGAGGGTCAATGAGCAGTTCTTC

clone size: few
V gene: TRBV7-9
D gene: TRBD1
J gene: TRBJ1-1
CDR3 protein: CASSLVGGVEAFF
CDR3 DNA: TGTGCCAGCAGCTTAGTAGGGGGCGTTGAAGCTTTCTTT

clone size: few
V gene: TRBV5-6
D gene: TRBD2
J gene: TRBJ2-7
CDR3 protein: CASSTPAGGPYEQYF
CDR3 DNA: TGTGCCAGCAGCACACCAGCGGGAGGGCCTTACGAGCAGTACTTC

clone size: NA
V gene: TRBV4-1
D gene: NA
J gene: TRBJ2-3
CDR3 protein: CASSQALAPRRDF
CDR3 DNA: TGCGCCAGCAGCCAAGCCCTAGCGCCACGCCGGGATTTT

clone size: few
V gene: TRBV7-9
D gene: TRBD2
J gene: TRBJ2-1
CDR3 protein: CASAPLAGPREQFF
CDR3 DNA: TGTGCCAGCGCCCCGCTAGCGGGCCCTCGAGAGCAGTTCTTC

clone size: NA
V gene: TRBV7-3
D gene: NA
J gene: TRBJ2-3
CDR3 protein: CASSPNWEDTQYF
CDR3 DNA: TGTGCCAGCAGCCCGAACTGGGAGGATACGCAGTATTTT

clone size: many
V gene: TRBV12-3/TRBV12-4
D gene: NA
J gene: TRBJ1-2
CDR3 protein: CASSFGVTENYGYTF
CDR3 DNA: TGTGCCAGCAGTTTTGGTGTGACAGAAAACTATGGCTACACCTTC

clone size: NA
V gene: TRBV20-1
D gene: NA
J gene: TRBJ1-1
CDR3 protein: CSASRYTEAFF
CDR3 DNA: TGCAGTGCTAGCAGATACACTGAAGCTTTCTTT

clone size: many
V gene: TRBV12-3/TRBV12-4
D gene: NA
J gene: TRBJ1-1
CDR3 protein: CASSLWGLEAFF
CDR3 DNA: TGTGCCAGCAGTTTATGGGGGCTTGAAGCTTTCTTT

clone size: few
V gene: TRBV3-1
D gene: NA
J gene: TRBJ1-6
CDR3 protein: CASSPNRNEGSPLHF
CDR3 DNA: TGTGCCAGCAGCCCCAACAGGAACGAAGGTTCACCCCTCCACTTT

clone size: NA
V gene: TRBV18
D gene: NA
J gene: TRBJ2-1
CDR3 protein: CASSPDGDEQFF
CDR3 DNA: TGTGCCAGCTCACCGGATGGAGATGAGCAGTTCTTC

clone size: many
V gene: TRBV12-3/TRBV12-4
D gene: NA
J gene: TRBJ1-5
CDR3 protein: CASTIFRGSNQPQHF
CDR3 DNA: TGTGCCAGCACCATTTTCAGGGGAAGCAATCAGCCCCAGCATTTT